A selection of T cell receptor beta chains follows, all from one sample in a study of T cell changes during pregnancy in multiple sclerosis. Libraries were prepared by immunoSEQ multiplex PCR; TCRdb keeps only in-frame clonotypes and omits some of them. The table lists about 80,000 clones, around 90% of them singletons. The starting material was peripheral blood, obtained before pregnancy. These receptor sequences come from a female donor with multiple sclerosis, enrolled in a pregnancy study. CDR3s include the opening cysteine and the closing phenylalanine or tryptophan. The D gene is left open where the match is weak.

D gene,J gene,V gene,CDR3 protein,CDR3 DNA
TRBD2,TRBJ2-7,TRBV18,CASSPPETSGERYF,TGTGCCAGCTCACCCCCAGAGACTAGCGGGGAAAGGTACTTC
-,TRBJ1-2,TRBV7-2,CASRPLGGGYTF,TGTGCCAGCAGGCCTTTAGGGGGTGGCTACACCTTC
TRBD1,TRBJ1-3,TRBV5-4,CASSLEQGLRNTIYF,TGTGCCAGCAGCTTGGAACAGGGGTTAAGAAACACCATATATTTT
TRBD1,TRBJ1-1,TRBV9,CASSEGQYTEAFF,TGTGCCAGCAGCGAGGGACAGTACACTGAAGCTTTCTTT
TRBD2,TRBJ2-3,TRBV4-1,CASSQDLGTSVESTDTQYF,TGCGCCAGCAGCCAAGATCTCGGGACTAGCGTTGAAAGCACAGATACGCAGTATTTT
TRBD1,TRBJ1-3,TRBV11-2,CASSRQGRTGNTIYF,TGTGCCAGCAGCCGACAGGGGAGAACAGGAAACACCATATATTTT
-,TRBJ1-2,TRBV6-5,CASSYLRAGDPGYTF,TGTGCCAGCAGTTACCTACGGGCGGGGGATCCTGGCTACACCTTC
TRBD1,TRBJ1-2,TRBV9,CASSVFDRVNYGYTF,TGTGCCAGCAGCGTATTCGACAGGGTGAACTATGGCTACACCTTC
-,TRBJ1-1,TRBV4-2,CASSQDYRTEAFF,TGTGCCAGCAGCCAAGATTATCGCACTGAAGCTTTCTTT
TRBD1,TRBJ1-1,TRBV7-8,CASSLGRTGQSAEAFF,TGTGCCAGCAGCTTGGGTCGGACAGGGCAGTCAGCTGAAGCTTTCTTT
-,TRBJ1-3,TRBV5-5,CASSFEVISGNTIYF,TGTGCCAGCAGCTTTGAGGTCATCTCTGGAAACACCATATATTTT
TRBD1,TRBJ1-3,TRBV2,CASSWSSGDSTGNTIYF,TGTGCCAGCAGTTGGAGTTCGGGGGACAGCACTGGAAACACCATATATTTT
TRBD1,TRBJ2-5,TRBV5-1,CASSLGQGVRETQYF,TGCGCCAGCAGCCTGGGACAGGGGGTCCGAGAGACCCAGTACTTC
-,TRBJ1-1,TRBV19,CASTLSAREAFF,TGTGCCAGTACCCTATCCGCCCGGGAAGCTTTCTTT
-,TRBJ2-7,TRBV13,CASSLGRGEQYF,TGTGCCAGCAGCTTAGGCCGGGGGGAGCAGTACTTC
-,TRBJ2-1,TRBV19,CASSMPEGINEQFF,TGTGCCAGTAGTATGCCCGAGGGCATCAATGAGCAGTTCTTC